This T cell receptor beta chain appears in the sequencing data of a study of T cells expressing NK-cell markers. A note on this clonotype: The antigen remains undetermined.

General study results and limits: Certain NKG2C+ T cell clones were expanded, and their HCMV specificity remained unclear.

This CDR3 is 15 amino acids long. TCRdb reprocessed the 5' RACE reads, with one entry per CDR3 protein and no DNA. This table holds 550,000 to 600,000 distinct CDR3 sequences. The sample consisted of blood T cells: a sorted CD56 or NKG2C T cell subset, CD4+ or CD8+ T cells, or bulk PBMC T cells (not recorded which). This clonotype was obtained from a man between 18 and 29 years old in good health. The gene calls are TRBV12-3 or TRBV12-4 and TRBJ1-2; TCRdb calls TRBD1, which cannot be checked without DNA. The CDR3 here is CASSSTLRGAYGYTF.